This T cell receptor (beta chain) was sequenced in a study of cytomegalovirus exposure and HLA in healthy donors. Worth noting for this clone: Other DNA sequences in this sample translate to the same CDR3.

Libraries were prepared by immunoSEQ multiplex PCR; TCRdb keeps only in-frame clonotypes and omits some of them. Among roughly 70,000 clones listed, approximately 90% were seen once. CDR3 length: 13 amino acids. Germline values: CDR1 MNHEY, CDR2 SMNVEV (reference sequence). Trimming shortened V by 5 bases and J by 6 bases, and 11 bases separated the two germline ends. This clonotype originated in a young woman in good health and CMV-seropositive. This chain links TRBV27 with TRBJ2-1, with D possibly being TRBD2 (6 bases). Source material: PBMCs. The CDR3 protein is CASSPPGVNEQFF. The CDR3 nucleotides read TGTGCCAGCAGTCCCCCGGGAGTCAATGAGCAGTTCTTC.